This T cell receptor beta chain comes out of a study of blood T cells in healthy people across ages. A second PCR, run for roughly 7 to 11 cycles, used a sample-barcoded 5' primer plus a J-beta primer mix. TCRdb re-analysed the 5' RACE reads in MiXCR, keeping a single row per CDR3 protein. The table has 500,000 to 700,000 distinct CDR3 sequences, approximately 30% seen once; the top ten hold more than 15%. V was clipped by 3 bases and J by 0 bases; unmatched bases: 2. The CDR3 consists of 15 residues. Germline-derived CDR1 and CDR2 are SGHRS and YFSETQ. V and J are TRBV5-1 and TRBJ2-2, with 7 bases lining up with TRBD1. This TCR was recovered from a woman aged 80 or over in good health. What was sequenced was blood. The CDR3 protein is CASSSGQTNTGELFF. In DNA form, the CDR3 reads TGCGCCAGCAGCTCGGGACAGACGAACACCGGGGAGCTGTTTTTT.